This T cell receptor beta chain was sequenced during a study of blood T cells in healthy people across ages. A J-beta primer mix and a sample-barcoded 5' primer were used in a second PCR of about 7 to 11 cycles. TCRdb used MiXCR to reprocess the 5' RACE reads, holding one entry per CDR3 protein. The sample shows 350,000 to 450,000 distinct CDR3 sequences, roughly half of them seen only once. This clonotype was recorded a few times. The CDR3 spans 15 residues. Per the germline V gene, CDR1 is SGHTA and CDR2 is FQGNSA. After removal of 4 bases from V and 0 bases from J, the junction contained 5 bases not matched to a gene.

J is TRBJ2-7 and V is TRBV7-2; 8 bases line up with TRBD2. Sequencing was performed on blood. This sequence was found in a man in his sixties in good health. CDR3 in DNA: TGTGCCAGCAGCTGGGGACTAGTCGCCTCCTACGAGCAGTACTTC. Translated, it gives CASSWGLVASYEQYF.